This T cell receptor (beta chain) appears in the sequencing data of a study of vaccination effects on CD4 cells after COVID-19. To note about this clone: The antigen is undetermined.

CD4+ T cells were isolated after around 9 days of culture. At days 3 and 7, half of the medium was exchanged for IL-2 medium. Data came from immunoSEQ multiplex PCR; TCRdb stores just in-frame clones and leaves some out. This sample has around 45,000 clones, with more than 75% found just once. CDR3 length equals 14 residues. V dropped 2 bases and J dropped 5 bases, with 9 bases sitting between them. The germline V gene encodes CDR1 ENHRY and CDR2 SYGVKD. This TCR derives from a human donor who had a prior SARS-CoV-2 infection. The sequencing here drew on CD4+ T cells from PBMCs cultured without peptide, taken before COVID-19 vaccination. This chain uses TRBV10-3 with TRBJ1-4; D not resolved. CDR3 in DNA: TGTGCCATCAGTGAGGGGCTTTGGAATGAAAAACTGTTTTTT. Protein sequence: CAISEGLWNEKLFF.